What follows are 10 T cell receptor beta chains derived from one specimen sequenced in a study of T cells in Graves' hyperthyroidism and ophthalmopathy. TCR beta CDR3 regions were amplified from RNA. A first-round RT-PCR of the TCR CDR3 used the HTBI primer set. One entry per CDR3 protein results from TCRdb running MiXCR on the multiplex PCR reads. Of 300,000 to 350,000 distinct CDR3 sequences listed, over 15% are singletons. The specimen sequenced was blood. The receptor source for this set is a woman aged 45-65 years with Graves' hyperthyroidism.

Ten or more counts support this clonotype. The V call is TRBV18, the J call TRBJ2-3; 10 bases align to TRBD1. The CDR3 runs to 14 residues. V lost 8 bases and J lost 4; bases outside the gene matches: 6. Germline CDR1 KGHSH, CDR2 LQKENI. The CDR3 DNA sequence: TGTGCCAGCACATGGACAGGGGGATCAGATACGCAGTATTTT. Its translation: CASTWTGGSDTQYF.

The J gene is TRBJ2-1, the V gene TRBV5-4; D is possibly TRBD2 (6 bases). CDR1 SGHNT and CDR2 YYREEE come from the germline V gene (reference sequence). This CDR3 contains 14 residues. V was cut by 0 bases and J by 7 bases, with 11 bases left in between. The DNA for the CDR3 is TGTGCCAGCAGCTTGGTCGCTAGCGCGAATGAGCAGTTCTTC. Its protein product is CASSLVASANEQFF. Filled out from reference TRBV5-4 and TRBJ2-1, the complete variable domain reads ETGVTQSPTHLIKTRGQQVTLRCSSQSGHNTVSWYQQALGQGPQFIFQYYREEENGRGNFPPRFSGLQFPNYSSELNVNALELDDSALYLCASSLVASANEQFFGPGTRLTVL.

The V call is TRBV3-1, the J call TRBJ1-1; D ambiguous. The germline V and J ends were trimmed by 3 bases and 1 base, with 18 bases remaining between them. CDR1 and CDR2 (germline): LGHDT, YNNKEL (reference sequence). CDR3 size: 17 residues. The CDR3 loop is CASSQSEGGRGNTEAFF. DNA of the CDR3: TGTGCCAGCAGCCAGTCCGAGGGAGGTCGGGGGAACACTGAAGCTTTCTTT.

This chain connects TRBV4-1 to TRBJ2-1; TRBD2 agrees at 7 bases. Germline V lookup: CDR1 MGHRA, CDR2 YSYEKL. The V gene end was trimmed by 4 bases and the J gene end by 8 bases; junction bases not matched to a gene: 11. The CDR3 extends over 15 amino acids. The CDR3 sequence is CASSLAGLDGDEQFF. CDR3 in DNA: TGCGCCAGCAGCCTTGCCGGACTAGATGGGGATGAGCAGTTCTTC.

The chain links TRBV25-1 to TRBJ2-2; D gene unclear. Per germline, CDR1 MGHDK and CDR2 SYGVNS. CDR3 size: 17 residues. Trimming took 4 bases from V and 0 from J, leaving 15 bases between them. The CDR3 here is CASSGAFDPTNTGELFF. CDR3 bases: TGTGCCAGCAGTGGGGCCTTCGATCCCACGAACACCGGGGAGCTGTTTTTT. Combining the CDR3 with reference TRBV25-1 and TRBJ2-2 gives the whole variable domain EADIYQTPRYLVIGTGKKITLECSQTMGHDKMYWYQQDPGMELHLIHYSYGVNSTEKGDLSSESTVSRIRTEHFPLTLESARPSHTSQYLCASSGAFDPTNTGELFFGEGSRLTVL.

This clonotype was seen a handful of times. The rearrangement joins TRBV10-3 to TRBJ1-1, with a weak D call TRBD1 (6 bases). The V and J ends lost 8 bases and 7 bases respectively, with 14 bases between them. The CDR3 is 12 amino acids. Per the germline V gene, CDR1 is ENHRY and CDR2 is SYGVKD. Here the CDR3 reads CAIRKEGGEAFF. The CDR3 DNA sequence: TGTGCCATCCGAAAGGAAGGGGGTGAAGCTTTCTTT.

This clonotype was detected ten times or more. CDR3 sequence reads: CASSPDRGRFMNTEAFF. The CDR3 DNA is TGTGCCAGTAGTCCAGACAGGGGTAGGTTCATGAACACTGAAGCTTTCTTT. The V gene is TRBV19, the J gene TRBJ1-1; TRBD1 matches 8 bases. CDR3 length: 17 amino acids. Trimming cost V 5 bases and J 0 bases; bases outside gene matches: 11. Germline CDR1 reads LNHDA; CDR2 reads SQIVND (reference sequence).

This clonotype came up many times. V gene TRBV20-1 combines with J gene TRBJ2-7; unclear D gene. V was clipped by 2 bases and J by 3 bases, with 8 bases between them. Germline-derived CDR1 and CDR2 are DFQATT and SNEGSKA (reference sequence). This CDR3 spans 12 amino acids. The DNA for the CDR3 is TGCAGTGCTAGATTCGGAATCTACGAGCAGTACGTC. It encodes CSARFGIYEQYV.

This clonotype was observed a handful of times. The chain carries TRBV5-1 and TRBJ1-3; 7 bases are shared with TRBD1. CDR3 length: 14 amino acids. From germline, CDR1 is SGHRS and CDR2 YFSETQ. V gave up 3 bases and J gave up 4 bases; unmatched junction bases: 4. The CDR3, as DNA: TGCGCCAGCAGCTCGACAGGGCCAGGAAACACCATATATTTT. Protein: CASSSTGPGNTIYF.

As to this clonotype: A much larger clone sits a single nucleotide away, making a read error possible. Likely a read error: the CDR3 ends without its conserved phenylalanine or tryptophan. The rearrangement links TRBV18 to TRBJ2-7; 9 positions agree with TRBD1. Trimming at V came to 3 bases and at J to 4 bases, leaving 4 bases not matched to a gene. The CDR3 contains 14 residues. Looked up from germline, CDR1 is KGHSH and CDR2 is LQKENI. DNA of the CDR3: TGTGCCAGCTCACCGGACAGGGGAAGATACGAGCAGTACCTC. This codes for CASSPDRGRYEQYL.